The T cell receptor (beta chain) described here comes from a study of long-term antiretroviral therapy in people with HIV. Study results and caveats: No data were available on ART adherence, viral resistance or therapy changes. The clones with expansion before ART were dominant in the repertoire at all time points.

immunoSEQ v3.0 was run at survey level. The protocol was immunoSEQ multiplex PCR, while the TCRdb copy is restricted to in-frame clones and leaves out a portion. This table has about 25,000 clones, less than 80% appearing once. The CDR3 sequence is 16 residues long. V shed 0 bases, J shed 4 bases, and the junction held 9 bases outside the gene matches. CDR1 and CDR2 (germline): SGHDT, YYEEEE. On this clone: Its antigen is as yet unknown.

The receptor comes from a middle-aged woman with HIV. The sequences come from unsorted PBMCs, collected 1.1 years before starting antiretroviral therapy. The V and J genes are TRBV5-6 and TRBJ2-7; TRBD1 matches 8 bases. CDR3 sequence: CASSLAQGALLYEQYF. Written as DNA, the CDR3 is TGTGCCAGCAGCTTGGCTCAGGGGGCGCTCCTATACGAGCAGTACTTC.